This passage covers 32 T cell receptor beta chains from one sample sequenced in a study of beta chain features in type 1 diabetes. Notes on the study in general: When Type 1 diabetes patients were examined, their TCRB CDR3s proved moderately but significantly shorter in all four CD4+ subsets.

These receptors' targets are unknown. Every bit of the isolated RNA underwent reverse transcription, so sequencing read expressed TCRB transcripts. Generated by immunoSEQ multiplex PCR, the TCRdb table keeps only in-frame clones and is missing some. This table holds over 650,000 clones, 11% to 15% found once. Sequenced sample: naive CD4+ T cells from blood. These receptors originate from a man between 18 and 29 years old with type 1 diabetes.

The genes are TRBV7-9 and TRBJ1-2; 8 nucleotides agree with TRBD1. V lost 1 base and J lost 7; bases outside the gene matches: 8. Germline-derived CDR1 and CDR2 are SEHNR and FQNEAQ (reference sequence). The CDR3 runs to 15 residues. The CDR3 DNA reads TGTGCCAGCAGCTTAGAGGGACAGGCCTTCGCTGGCTACACCTTC. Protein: CASSLEGQAFAGYTF.

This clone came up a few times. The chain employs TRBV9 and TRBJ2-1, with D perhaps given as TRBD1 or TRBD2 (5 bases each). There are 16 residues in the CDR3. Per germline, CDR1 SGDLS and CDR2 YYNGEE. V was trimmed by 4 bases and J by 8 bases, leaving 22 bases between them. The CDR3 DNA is TGTGCCAGCAGCCCCAGGGTGAGTGCGTCCGGGGATGAGCAGTTCTTC. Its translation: CASSPRVSASGDEQFF. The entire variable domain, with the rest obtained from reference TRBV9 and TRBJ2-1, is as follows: DSGVTQTPKHLITATGQRVTLRCSPRSGDLSVYWYQQSLDQGLQFLIQYYNGEERAKGNILERFSAQQFPDLHSELNLSSLELGDSALYFCASSPRVSASGDEQFFGPGTRLTVL.

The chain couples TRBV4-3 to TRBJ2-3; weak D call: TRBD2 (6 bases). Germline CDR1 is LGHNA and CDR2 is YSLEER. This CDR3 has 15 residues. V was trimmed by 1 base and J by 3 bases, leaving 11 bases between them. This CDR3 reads CASSQVGTGTDTQYF. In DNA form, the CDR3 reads TGCGCCAGCAGCCAAGTAGGGACTGGTACAGATACGCAGTATTTT.

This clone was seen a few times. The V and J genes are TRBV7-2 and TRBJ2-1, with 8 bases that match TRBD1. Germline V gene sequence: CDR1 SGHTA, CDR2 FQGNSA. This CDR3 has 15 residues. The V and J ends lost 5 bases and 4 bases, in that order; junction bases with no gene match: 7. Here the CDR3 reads CASSLTQGAYNEQFF. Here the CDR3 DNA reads TGTGCCAGCAGCCTGACCCAGGGGGCATACAATGAGCAGTTCTTC.

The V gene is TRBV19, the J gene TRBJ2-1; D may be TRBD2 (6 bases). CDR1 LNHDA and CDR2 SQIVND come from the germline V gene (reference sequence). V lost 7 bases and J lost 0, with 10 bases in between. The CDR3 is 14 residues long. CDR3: CASTSGSSYNEQFF. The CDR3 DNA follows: TGTGCCAGTACCTCCGGGAGCTCCTACAATGAGCAGTTCTTC.

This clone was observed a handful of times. The CDR3 DNA is TGTGCCACCCAGGTGCAGGGGGGGAACACTGAAGCTTTCTTT. Translated: CATQVQGGNTEAFF. This sequence joins TRBV7-2 and TRBJ1-1; 7 bases line up with TRBD1. The V and J ends lost 10 bases and 1 base, in that order; junction bases with no gene match: 9. The germline gives CDR1 SGHTA, CDR2 FQGNSA. The CDR3 spans 14 residues.

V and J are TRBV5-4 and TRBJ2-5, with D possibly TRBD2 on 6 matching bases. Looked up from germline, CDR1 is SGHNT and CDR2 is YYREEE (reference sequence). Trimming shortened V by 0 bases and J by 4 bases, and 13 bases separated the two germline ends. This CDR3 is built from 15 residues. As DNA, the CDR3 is TGTGCCAGCAGCTTGGTGGGGGGAGTGGGAGAGACCCAGTACTTC. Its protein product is CASSLVGGVGETQYF.

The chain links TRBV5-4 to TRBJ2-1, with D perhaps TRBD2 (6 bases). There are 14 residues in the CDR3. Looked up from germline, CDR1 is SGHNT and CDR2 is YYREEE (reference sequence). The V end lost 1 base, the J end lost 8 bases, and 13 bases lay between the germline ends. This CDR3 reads CASSLNGGKDEQFF. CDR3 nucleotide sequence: TGTGCCAGCAGCTTGAACGGGGGAAAGGATGAGCAGTTCTTC. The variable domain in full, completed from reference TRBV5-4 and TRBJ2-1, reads ETGVTQSPTHLIKTRGQQVTLRCSSQSGHNTVSWYQQALGQGPQFIFQYYREEENGRGNFPPRFSGLQFPNYSSELNVNALELDDSALYLCASSLNGGKDEQFFGPGTRLTVL.

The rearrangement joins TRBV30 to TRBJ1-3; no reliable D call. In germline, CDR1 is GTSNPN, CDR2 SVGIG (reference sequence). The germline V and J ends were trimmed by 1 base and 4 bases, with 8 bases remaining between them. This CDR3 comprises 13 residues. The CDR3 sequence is CAWSGFNGNTIYF. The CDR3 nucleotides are TGTGCCTGGAGTGGCTTCAACGGAAACACCATATATTTT.

CDR3 DNA: TGTGCCAGCAGCTTTGTTACAGACCTCTCCTACGAGCAGTACTTC. This gives the protein CASSFVTDLSYEQYF. The genes are TRBV7-9 and TRBJ2-7; D gene unclear. CDR3 length equals 15 residues. V was shortened by 3 bases and J by 0 bases, with 12 bases between the two germline ends. Germline loops: CDR1 SEHNR, CDR2 FQNEAQ (reference sequence).

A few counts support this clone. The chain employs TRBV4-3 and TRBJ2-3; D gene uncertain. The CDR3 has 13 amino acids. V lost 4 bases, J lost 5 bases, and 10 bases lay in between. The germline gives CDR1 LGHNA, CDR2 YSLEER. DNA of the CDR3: TGCGCCAGCAGCCTTACTGTAGGAGATACGCAGTATTTT. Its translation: CASSLTVGDTQYF.

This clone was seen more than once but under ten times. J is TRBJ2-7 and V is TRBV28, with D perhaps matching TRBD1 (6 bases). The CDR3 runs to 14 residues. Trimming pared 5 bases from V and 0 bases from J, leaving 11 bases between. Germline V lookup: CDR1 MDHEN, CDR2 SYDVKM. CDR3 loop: CASSPTDSSYEQYF. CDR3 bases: TGTGCCAGCAGTCCGACGGACAGCTCCTACGAGCAGTACTTC.

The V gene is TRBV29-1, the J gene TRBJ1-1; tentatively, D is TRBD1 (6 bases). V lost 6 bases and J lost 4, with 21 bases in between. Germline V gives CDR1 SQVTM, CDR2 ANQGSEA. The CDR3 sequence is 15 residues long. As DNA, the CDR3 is TGCAGCGTCCCCCCAGTAGGGGGTCAAGTCACTGAAGCTTTCTTT. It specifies CSVPPVGGQVTEAFF.

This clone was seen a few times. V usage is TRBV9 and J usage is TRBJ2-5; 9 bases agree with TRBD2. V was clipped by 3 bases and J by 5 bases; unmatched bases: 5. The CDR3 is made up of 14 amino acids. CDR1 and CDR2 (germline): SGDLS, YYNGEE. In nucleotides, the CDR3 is TGTGCCAGCAGCGGCACTAGCGGGCACGAGACCCAGTACTTC. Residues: CASSGTSGHETQYF. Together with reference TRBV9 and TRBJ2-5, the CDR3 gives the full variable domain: DSGVTQTPKHLITATGQRVTLRCSPRSGDLSVYWYQQSLDQGLQFLIQYYNGEERAKGNILERFSAQQFPDLHSELNLSSLELGDSALYFCASSGTSGHETQYFGPGTRLLVL.

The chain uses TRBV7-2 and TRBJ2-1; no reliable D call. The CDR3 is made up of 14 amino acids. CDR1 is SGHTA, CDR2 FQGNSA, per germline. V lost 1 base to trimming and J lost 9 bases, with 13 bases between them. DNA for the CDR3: TGTGCCAGCAGCTTAGATATGCCCCGCCTTGAGCAGTTCTTC. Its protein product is CASSLDMPRLEQFF. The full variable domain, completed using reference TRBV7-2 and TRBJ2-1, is GAGVSQSPSNKVTEKGKDVELRCDPISGHTALYWYRQSLGQGLEFLIYFQGNSAPDKSGLPSDRFSAERTGGSVSTLTIQRTQQEDSAVYLCASSLDMPRLEQFFGPGTRLTVL.

Written as DNA, the CDR3 is TGTGCCAGTAGTATCGTCCGGGGACAGAAACAAGGCGAGCAGTACTTC. This codes for CASSIVRGQKQGEQYF. V is TRBV19 and J is TRBJ2-7; TRBD1 matches 7 bases. The CDR3 has 16 amino acids. The junction had 14 bases not matched to a gene; V was cut back by 3 bases and J by 6 bases. In germline, CDR1 is LNHDA, CDR2 SQIVND (reference sequence).

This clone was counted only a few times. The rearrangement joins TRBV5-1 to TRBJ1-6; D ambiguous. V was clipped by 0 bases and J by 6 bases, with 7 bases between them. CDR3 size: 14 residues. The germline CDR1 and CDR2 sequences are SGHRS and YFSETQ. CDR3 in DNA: TGCGCCAGCAGCTTGGAACGGGGTAATTCACCCCTCCACTTT. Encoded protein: CASSLERGNSPLHF.

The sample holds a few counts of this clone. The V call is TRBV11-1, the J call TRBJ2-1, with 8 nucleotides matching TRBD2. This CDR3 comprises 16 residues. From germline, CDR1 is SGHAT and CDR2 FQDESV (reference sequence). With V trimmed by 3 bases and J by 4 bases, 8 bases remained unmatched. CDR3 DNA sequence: TGTGCCAGCAGCTTGCGAGCGGGGGCCCTTTACAATGAGCAGTTCTTC. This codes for CASSLRAGALYNEQFF.

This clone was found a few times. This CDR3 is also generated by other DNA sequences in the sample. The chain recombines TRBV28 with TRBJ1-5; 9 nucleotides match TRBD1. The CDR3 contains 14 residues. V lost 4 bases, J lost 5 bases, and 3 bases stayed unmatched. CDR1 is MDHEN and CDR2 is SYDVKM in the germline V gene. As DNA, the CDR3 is TGTGCCAGCAGTTCGGGACAGGGTGATCAGCCCCAGCATTTT. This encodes CASSSGQGDQPQHF.

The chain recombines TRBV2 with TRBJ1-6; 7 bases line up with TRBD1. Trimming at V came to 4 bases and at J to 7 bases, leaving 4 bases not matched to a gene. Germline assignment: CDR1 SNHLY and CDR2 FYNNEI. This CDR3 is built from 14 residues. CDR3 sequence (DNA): TGTGCCAGCAGTGCGACAGGGCCCAATTCACCCCTCCACTTT. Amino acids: CASSATGPNSPLHF.

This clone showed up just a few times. CDR3 residues: CASSAQGGIAGTGELFF. In DNA form, the CDR3 reads TGTGCCAGCAGCGCACAAGGGGGGATTGCAGGAACCGGGGAGCTGTTTTTT. V is TRBV9 and J is TRBJ2-2; D possibly matches TRBD1 or TRBD2 (6 bases each). The CDR3 sequence is 17 residues long. Germline CDR1 and CDR2: SGDLS and YYNGEE. The V end was cut by 3 bases, the J end by 5 bases, with 20 bases between. Using reference TRBV9 and TRBJ2-2 for the parts outside the CDR3, the full variable domain is DSGVTQTPKHLITATGQRVTLRCSPRSGDLSVYWYQQSLDQGLQFLIQYYNGEERAKGNILERFSAQQFPDLHSELNLSSLELGDSALYFCASSAQGGIAGTGELFFGEGSRLTVL.

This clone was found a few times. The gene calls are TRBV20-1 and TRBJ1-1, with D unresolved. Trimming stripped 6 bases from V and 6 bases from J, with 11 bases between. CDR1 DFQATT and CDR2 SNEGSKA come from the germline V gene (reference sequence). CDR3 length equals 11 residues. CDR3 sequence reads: CSAKLRPEAFF. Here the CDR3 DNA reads TGCAGTGCCAAATTGCGACCTGAAGCTTTCTTT.

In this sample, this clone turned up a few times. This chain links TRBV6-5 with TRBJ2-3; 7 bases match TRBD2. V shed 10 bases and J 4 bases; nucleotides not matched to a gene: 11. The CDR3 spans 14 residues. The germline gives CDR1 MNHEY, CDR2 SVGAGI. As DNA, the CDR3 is TGTGCCACGACTAGCCCGCTCGTCCCAGATACGCAGTATTTT. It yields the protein CATTSPLVPDTQYF.

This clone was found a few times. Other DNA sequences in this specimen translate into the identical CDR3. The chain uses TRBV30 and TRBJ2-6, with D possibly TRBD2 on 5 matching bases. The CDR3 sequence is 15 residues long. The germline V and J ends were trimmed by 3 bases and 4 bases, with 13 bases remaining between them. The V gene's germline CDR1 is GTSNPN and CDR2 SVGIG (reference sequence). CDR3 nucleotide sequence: TGTGCCTGGAGGGAGGCCTGGGCGGGGGCCAACGTCCTGACTTTC. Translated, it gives CAWREAWAGANVLTF.

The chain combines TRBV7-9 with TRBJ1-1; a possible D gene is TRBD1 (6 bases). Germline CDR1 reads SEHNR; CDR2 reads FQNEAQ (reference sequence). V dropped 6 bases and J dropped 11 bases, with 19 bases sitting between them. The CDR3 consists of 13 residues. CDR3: CASRIGAQGRAFF. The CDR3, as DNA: TGTGCCAGCAGGATTGGGGCACAGGGTCGCGCTTTCTTT.

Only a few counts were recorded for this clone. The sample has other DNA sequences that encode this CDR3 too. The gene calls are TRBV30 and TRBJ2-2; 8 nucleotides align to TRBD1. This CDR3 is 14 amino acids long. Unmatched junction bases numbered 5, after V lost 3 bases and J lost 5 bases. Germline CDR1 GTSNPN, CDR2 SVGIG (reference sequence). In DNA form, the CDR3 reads TGTGCCTGGAGCGGACAGGGAAGTACCGGGGAGCTGTTTTTT. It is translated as CAWSGQGSTGELFF.

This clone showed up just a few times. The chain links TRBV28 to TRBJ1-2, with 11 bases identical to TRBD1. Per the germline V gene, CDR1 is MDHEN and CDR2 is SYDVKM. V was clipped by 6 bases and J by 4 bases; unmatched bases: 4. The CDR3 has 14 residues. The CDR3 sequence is CASSRTGGGYGYTF. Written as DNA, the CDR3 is TGTGCCAGCAGCCGGACAGGGGGCGGCTATGGCTACACCTTC.

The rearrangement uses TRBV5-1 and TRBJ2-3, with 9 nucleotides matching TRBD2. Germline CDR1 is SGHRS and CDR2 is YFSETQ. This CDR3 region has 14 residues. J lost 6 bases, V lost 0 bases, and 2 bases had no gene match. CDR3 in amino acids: CASSLGLAVDTQYF. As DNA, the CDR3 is TGCGCCAGCAGCTTGGGACTAGCGGTGGATACGCAGTATTTT. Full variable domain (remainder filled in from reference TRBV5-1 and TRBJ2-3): KAGVTQTPRYLIKTRGQQVTLSCSPISGHRSVSWYQQTPGQGLQFLFEYFSETQRNKGNFPGRFSGRQFSNSRSEMNVSTLELGDSALYLCASSLGLAVDTQYFGPGTRLTVL.

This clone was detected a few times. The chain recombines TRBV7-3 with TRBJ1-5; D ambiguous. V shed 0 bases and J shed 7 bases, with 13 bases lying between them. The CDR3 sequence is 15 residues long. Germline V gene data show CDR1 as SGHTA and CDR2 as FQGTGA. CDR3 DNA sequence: TGTGCCAGCAGCTTAACGGGCGGACGTGAACAGCCCCAGCATTTT. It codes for CASSLTGGREQPQHF.

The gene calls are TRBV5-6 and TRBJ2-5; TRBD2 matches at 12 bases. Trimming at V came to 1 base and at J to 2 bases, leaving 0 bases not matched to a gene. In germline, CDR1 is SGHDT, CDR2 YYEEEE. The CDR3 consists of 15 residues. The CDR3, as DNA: TGTGCCAGCAGCTTGCTAGCGGGAGGGCAAGAGACCCAGTACTTC. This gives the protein CASSLLAGGQETQYF.

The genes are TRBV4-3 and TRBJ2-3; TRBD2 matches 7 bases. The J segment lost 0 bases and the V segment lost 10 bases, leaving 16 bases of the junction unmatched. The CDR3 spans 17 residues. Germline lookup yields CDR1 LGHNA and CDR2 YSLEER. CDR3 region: CAIQGGLAVRSTDTQYF. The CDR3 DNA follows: TGCGCCATCCAGGGAGGGCTAGCGGTCCGAAGCACAGATACGCAGTATTTT.

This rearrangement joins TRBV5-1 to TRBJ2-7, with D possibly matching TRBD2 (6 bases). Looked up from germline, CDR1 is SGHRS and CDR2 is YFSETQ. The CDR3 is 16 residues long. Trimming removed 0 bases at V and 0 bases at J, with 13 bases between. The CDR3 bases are TGCGCCAGCAGCTTGGGGCGAGGGCGGGACTCCTACGAGCAGTACTTC. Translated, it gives CASSLGRGRDSYEQYF.